What follows is one T cell receptor beta chain and its context. The sample is drawn from a study of cytotoxic CD8 clonotypes in ibrutinib-treated CLL. Study information: The patient breakdown showed around 10 relapsed/refractory and around 16 treatment-naive cases, with under 18 IGHV unmutated.

Here immunoSEQ multiplex PCR was the method, and the copy in TCRdb shows in-frame clones only, minus some. The table shows 200,000 to 250,000 clones, with 70% occurring only once. The CDR3 spans 14 residues. The ends were cut back, 0 bases at V and 4 bases at J, with 9 bases in the middle. The germline gives CDR1 SGHDT, CDR2 YYEEEE. The rearrangement links TRBV5-6 to TRBJ2-3, with D uncertain. This clonotype originated in a human donor with chronic lymphocytic leukemia. The sequencing here drew on PBMCs, taken after 24 months of ibrutinib treatment. CDR3 loop: CASSLGSVSDTQYF. DNA of the CDR3: TGTGCCAGCAGCTTGGGGTCCGTTTCAGATACGCAGTATTTT.